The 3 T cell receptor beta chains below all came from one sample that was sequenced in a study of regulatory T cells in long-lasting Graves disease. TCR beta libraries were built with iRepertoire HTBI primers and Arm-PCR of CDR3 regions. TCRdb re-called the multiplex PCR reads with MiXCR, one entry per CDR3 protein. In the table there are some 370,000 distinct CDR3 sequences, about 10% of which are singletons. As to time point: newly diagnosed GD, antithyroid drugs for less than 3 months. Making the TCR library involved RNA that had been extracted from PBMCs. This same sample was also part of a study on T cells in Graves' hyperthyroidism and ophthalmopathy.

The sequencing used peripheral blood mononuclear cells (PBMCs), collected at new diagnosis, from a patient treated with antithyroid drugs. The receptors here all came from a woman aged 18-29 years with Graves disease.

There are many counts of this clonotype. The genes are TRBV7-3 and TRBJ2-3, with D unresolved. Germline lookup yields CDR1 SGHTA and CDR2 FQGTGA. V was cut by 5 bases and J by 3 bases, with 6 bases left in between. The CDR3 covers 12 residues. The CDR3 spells CASSGITDTQYF. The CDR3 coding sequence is TGTGCCAGCAGCGGAATTACAGATACGCAGTATTTT.

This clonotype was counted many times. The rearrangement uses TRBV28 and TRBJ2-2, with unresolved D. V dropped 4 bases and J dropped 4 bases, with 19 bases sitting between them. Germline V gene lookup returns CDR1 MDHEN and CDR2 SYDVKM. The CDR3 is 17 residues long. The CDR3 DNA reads TGTGCCAGCAGTTCACCCGGGTTGTACGGTAGCACCGGGGAGCTGTTTTTT. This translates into CASSSPGLYGSTGELFF. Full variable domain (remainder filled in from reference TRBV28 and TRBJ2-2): DVKVTQSSRYLVKRTGEKVFLECVQDMDHENMFWYRQDPGLGLRLIYFSYDVKMKEKGDIPEGYSVSREKKERFSLILESASTNQTSMYLCASSSPGLYGSTGELFFGEGSRLTVL.

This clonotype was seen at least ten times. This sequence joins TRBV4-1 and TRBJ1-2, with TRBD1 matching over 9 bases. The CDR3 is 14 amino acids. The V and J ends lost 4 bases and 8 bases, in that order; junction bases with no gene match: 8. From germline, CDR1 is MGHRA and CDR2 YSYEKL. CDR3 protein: CASSLEDRGRGYTF. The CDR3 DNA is TGCGCCAGCAGCCTCGAGGACAGGGGTAGGGGCTACACCTTC.